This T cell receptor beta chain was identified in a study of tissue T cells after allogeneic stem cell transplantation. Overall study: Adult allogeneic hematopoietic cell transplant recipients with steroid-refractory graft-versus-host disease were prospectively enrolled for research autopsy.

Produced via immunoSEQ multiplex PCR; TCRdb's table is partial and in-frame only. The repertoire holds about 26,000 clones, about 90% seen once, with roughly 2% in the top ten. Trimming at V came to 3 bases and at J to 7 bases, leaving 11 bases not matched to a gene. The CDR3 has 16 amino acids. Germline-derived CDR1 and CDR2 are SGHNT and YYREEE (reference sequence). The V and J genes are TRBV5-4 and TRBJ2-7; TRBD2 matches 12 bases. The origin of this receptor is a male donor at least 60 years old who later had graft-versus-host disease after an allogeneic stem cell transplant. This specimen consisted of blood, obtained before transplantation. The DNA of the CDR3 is TGTGCCAGCAGCTCTATCCTAGCGGGGGGGCCAGGGGAGCAGTACTTC. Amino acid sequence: CASSSILAGGPGEQYF.